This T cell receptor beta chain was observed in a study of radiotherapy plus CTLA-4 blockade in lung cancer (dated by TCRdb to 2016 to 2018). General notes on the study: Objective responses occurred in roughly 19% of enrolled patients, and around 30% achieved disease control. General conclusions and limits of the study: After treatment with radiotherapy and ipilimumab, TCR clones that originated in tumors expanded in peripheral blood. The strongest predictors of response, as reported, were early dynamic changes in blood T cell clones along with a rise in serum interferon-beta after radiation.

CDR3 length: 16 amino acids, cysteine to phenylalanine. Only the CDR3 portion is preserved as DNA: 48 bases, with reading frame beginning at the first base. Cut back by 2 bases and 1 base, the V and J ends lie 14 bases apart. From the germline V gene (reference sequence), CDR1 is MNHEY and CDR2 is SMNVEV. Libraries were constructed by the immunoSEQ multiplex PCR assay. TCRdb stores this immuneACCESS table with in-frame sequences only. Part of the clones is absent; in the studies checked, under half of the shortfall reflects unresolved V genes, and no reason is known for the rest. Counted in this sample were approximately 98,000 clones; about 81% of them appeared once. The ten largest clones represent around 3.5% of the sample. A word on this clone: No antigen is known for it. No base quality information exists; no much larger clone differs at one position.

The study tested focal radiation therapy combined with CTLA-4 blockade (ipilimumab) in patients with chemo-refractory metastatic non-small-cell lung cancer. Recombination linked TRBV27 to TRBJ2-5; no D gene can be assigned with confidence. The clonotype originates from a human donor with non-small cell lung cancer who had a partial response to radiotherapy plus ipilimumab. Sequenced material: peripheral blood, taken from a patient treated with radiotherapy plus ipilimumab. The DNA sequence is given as TGTGCCAGCAGTTTAAAAGTCGACTTAACCCAAGAGACCCAGTACTTC. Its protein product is CASSLKVDLTQETQYF.